This TCR beta chain is from a study of T-cell memory formation after mild COVID-19 (dated by TCRdb to the early 2020s). At the level of the whole study: TCR sequence clusters from the two donors were found to be largely donor specific. Longitudinal TCRalpha and TCRbeta repertoire sequencing tracked T-cell clones expanding and contracting after mild COVID-19 in a couple of donors. The cohort comprised two young, previously healthy adult volunteers, one female and one male. Overall results and qualifications from the work: From day 15 to 85, contracting clones showed balanced CD4/CD8 phenotypes, whereas a second wave of clones that expanded from day 15 to 37 leaned towards CD4+. Some responding clones were found in pre-infection memory, which suggests that pre-existing cross-reactive memory T cells took part in the SARS-CoV-2 response. The study covered only a couple of mild cases, and larger cohorts including severe cases with pre-infection samples were considered necessary. Whether the second-wave clones peaking on day 37 were SARS-CoV-2 specific was not confirmed. Contracting CD4+ clones were found mainly in CM and EM memory subsets, while CD8+ clones were enriched in EMRA.

This clonotype was picked up many times. This receptor's antigen is unknown. Base qualities are not at hand, and no much larger clone is one base apart. CDR1 and CDR2 (LGHDT, YNNKEL) derive from the germline V gene (reference sequence). V was cut back by 0 bases and J by 14 bases, leaving a gap of 22 bases between them. The CDR3, from cysteine to phenylalanine, totals 15 residues. Only the CDR3 DNA stays, 45 bases, in frame from base 1. Ficoll-Paque density gradient centrifugation was used to isolate PBMCs. Sequencing used an Illumina NovaSeq 6000. TCRalpha and TCRbeta cDNA libraries were constructed by 5'RACE with constant-segment primers, with sample barcodes and unique molecular identifiers being introduced. Trizol reagent was used to extract RNA from every sample. The libraries were amplified in two PCR steps, and the second step added a second sample barcode and Illumina TruSeq adapters. The libraries were sequenced on an Illumina NovaSeq using 2 x 150 bp paired-end reads. As for how the authors treated the data: With migec v1.2.7, reads were demultiplexed and then collapsed into UMI-guided consensus sequences. With mixcr v2.1.11, UMI consensuses were aligned to TRA and TRB V and J templates and assembled into clonotypes. Expanded or contracted clonotypes were those called significant by both edgeR and NoisET, with noise models trained on biological replicates. edgeR calls used a false discovery rate-adjusted p below 0.01 and a log2 fold-change threshold of 1. As an exploratory analysis of dynamics, max-normalized trajectories of the 1000 most abundant clonotypes were examined by PCA with hierarchical clustering. Each responding clone was given a CD4 or CD8 phenotype based on the CD4+ and CD8+ repertoires, which had been sequenced separately. In-frame beta chains were kept once TCRdb had trimmed the public reads at Q25 with fastp and called clones with MiXCR. Rows with a matching CDR3 protein are joined into one entry that keeps the most common DNA and genes. TCRdb, not the original authors, processed these V and J calls. This sample lists about 40,000 distinct CDR3 sequences; about an eighth were detected once. Clones ranked in the top ten supply roughly 27% of the sample.

The sequenced material came from PBMCs or a T cell subset sorted from them (not recorded which). The chain couples TRBV3-1 to TRBJ1-2; D gene: possibly TRBD1, on 5 matching bases. The TCR comes from a man aged 18-30 years who had mild COVID-19 (a few samples of this study predate the infection). The sample titles of this study are shuffled in the database, so cell type and time point are left out; the donor was told from shared clones. The CDR3 reads as follows: CASSQERSDGRTKTF. At the DNA level, the sequence is TGTGCCAGCAGCCAAGAAAGGTCGGATGGGCGGACAAAGACCTTC. Joined to the reference TRBV3-1 and TRBJ1-2 proteins, this CDR3 gives the full variable domain: DTAVSQTPKYLVTQMGNDKSIKCEQNLGHDTMYWYKQDSKKFLKIMFSYNNKELIINETVPNRFSPKSPDKAHLNLHINSLELGDSAVYFCASSQERSDGRTKTFGSGTRLTVV.